The T cell receptor (beta chain) described here comes from a study of CD8+ T cells in alopecia areata. Turning to this clone: Its target is unknown.

Treatment noted: oral pan-JAK inhibitor, 5-10 mg twice daily. Study results and caveats: Shared TCR sequences were less clear between patients than in mice, possibly partly from HLA diversity. It was observed that many expanded lesional clones persisted in scalp and blood during tofacitinib. Tofacitinib significantly brought down scalp clonality and expanded CD8+ clones among top 100.

Extraction and reverse transcription of RNA yielded cDNA as the sequencing template. The assay was immunoSEQ multiplex PCR, and TCRdb's table has in-frame clones only and misses some. The repertoire includes more than 150,000 clones, about 51% of them detected once, and 10% sits in the top ten. The sample in question was CD8+ T cells sorted from blood, obtained at approximately week 51, from a patient treated with tofacitinib. This receptor was taken from a human donor with alopecia areata.

CDR3 protein: CATSSGGDTGELFF. CDR3 coding DNA: TGTGCCACCAGCTCGGGGGGGGACACCGGGGAGCTGTTTTTT. The chain recombines TRBV15 with TRBJ2-2, with TRBD2 matching 8 bases. This CDR3 is 14 amino acids long. Germline V gene lookup returns CDR1 LNHNV and CDR2 YYDKDF (reference sequence). V lost 5 bases and J lost 3; bases outside the gene matches: 2. The variable domain in full, completed from reference TRBV15 and TRBJ2-2, reads DAMVIQNPRYQVTQFGKPVTLSCSQTLNHNVMYWYQQKSSQAPKLLFHYYDKDFNNEADTPDNFQSRRPNTSFCFLDIRSPGLGDTAMYLCATSSGGDTGELFFGEGSRLTVL.